This T cell receptor beta chain was sequenced for a study of Graves' ophthalmopathy and Graves' hyperthyroidism. The study amplified TCR beta CDR3 regions using RNA transcripts. A first-round RT-PCR used HTBI primers, followed by a second-round multiplex PCR. TCRdb used MiXCR to reprocess the multiplex PCR reads, holding one entry per CDR3 protein. The table has about 740,000 distinct CDR3 sequences, 40% seen once; the top ten hold 40% to 45%. This clonotype was seen only a few times. The V gene lost 7 bases and the J gene lost 6 bases, with 23 bases spanning the gap. Germline V CDR1 and CDR2: MGHDK, SYGVNS. The CDR3 is made up of 16 amino acids.

The receptor's source is an adult man with Graves' ophthalmopathy. The chain is built from TRBV25-1 and TRBJ2-3; perhaps D is TRBD1 or TRBD2 (7 bases each). The source material was peripheral blood. The CDR3 spells CASTRGRGPPSDTQYF. The CDR3 region has the DNA TGTGCCAGCACCCGAGGGAGGGGGCCACCCTCGGATACGCAGTATTTT.